This T cell receptor (beta chain) was recovered during a study of T cell responses to AZD1222 COVID-19 vaccine. Study-level points and caveats: Targeting of unmutated variant regions was reportedly seen in nearly half of spike-specific TCRs. All repertoire sampling was performed exclusively after the peak T cell response. Spike-specific TCR breadth and depth both grew after two AZD1222 doses. Females outnumbered males among donors, who were mostly white British; clonal diversity was possibly underestimated.

The J segment lost 6 bases and the V segment lost 0 bases, leaving 4 bases of the junction unmatched. From germline, CDR1 is MRHNA and CDR2 SNTAGT. The CDR3 length is 15 residues. Method: immunoSEQ multiplex PCR; TCRdb's copy keeps in-frame clones and lacks some. Among 60,000 to 75,000 clones listed, 70% to 80% were seen once. In regard to this clone: Antigen unknown.

This TCR derives from an adult who received the AZD1222 COVID-19 vaccine. This chain connects TRBV6-4 to TRBJ2-3; 9 bases are a match to TRBD2. The sample was peripheral blood, taken 28 days after the second AZD1222 dose. The chain's CDR3 is CASSDSGLAGDTQYF. In DNA form, the CDR3 reads TGTGCCAGCAGTGACTCGGGACTAGCCGGGGATACGCAGTATTTT.